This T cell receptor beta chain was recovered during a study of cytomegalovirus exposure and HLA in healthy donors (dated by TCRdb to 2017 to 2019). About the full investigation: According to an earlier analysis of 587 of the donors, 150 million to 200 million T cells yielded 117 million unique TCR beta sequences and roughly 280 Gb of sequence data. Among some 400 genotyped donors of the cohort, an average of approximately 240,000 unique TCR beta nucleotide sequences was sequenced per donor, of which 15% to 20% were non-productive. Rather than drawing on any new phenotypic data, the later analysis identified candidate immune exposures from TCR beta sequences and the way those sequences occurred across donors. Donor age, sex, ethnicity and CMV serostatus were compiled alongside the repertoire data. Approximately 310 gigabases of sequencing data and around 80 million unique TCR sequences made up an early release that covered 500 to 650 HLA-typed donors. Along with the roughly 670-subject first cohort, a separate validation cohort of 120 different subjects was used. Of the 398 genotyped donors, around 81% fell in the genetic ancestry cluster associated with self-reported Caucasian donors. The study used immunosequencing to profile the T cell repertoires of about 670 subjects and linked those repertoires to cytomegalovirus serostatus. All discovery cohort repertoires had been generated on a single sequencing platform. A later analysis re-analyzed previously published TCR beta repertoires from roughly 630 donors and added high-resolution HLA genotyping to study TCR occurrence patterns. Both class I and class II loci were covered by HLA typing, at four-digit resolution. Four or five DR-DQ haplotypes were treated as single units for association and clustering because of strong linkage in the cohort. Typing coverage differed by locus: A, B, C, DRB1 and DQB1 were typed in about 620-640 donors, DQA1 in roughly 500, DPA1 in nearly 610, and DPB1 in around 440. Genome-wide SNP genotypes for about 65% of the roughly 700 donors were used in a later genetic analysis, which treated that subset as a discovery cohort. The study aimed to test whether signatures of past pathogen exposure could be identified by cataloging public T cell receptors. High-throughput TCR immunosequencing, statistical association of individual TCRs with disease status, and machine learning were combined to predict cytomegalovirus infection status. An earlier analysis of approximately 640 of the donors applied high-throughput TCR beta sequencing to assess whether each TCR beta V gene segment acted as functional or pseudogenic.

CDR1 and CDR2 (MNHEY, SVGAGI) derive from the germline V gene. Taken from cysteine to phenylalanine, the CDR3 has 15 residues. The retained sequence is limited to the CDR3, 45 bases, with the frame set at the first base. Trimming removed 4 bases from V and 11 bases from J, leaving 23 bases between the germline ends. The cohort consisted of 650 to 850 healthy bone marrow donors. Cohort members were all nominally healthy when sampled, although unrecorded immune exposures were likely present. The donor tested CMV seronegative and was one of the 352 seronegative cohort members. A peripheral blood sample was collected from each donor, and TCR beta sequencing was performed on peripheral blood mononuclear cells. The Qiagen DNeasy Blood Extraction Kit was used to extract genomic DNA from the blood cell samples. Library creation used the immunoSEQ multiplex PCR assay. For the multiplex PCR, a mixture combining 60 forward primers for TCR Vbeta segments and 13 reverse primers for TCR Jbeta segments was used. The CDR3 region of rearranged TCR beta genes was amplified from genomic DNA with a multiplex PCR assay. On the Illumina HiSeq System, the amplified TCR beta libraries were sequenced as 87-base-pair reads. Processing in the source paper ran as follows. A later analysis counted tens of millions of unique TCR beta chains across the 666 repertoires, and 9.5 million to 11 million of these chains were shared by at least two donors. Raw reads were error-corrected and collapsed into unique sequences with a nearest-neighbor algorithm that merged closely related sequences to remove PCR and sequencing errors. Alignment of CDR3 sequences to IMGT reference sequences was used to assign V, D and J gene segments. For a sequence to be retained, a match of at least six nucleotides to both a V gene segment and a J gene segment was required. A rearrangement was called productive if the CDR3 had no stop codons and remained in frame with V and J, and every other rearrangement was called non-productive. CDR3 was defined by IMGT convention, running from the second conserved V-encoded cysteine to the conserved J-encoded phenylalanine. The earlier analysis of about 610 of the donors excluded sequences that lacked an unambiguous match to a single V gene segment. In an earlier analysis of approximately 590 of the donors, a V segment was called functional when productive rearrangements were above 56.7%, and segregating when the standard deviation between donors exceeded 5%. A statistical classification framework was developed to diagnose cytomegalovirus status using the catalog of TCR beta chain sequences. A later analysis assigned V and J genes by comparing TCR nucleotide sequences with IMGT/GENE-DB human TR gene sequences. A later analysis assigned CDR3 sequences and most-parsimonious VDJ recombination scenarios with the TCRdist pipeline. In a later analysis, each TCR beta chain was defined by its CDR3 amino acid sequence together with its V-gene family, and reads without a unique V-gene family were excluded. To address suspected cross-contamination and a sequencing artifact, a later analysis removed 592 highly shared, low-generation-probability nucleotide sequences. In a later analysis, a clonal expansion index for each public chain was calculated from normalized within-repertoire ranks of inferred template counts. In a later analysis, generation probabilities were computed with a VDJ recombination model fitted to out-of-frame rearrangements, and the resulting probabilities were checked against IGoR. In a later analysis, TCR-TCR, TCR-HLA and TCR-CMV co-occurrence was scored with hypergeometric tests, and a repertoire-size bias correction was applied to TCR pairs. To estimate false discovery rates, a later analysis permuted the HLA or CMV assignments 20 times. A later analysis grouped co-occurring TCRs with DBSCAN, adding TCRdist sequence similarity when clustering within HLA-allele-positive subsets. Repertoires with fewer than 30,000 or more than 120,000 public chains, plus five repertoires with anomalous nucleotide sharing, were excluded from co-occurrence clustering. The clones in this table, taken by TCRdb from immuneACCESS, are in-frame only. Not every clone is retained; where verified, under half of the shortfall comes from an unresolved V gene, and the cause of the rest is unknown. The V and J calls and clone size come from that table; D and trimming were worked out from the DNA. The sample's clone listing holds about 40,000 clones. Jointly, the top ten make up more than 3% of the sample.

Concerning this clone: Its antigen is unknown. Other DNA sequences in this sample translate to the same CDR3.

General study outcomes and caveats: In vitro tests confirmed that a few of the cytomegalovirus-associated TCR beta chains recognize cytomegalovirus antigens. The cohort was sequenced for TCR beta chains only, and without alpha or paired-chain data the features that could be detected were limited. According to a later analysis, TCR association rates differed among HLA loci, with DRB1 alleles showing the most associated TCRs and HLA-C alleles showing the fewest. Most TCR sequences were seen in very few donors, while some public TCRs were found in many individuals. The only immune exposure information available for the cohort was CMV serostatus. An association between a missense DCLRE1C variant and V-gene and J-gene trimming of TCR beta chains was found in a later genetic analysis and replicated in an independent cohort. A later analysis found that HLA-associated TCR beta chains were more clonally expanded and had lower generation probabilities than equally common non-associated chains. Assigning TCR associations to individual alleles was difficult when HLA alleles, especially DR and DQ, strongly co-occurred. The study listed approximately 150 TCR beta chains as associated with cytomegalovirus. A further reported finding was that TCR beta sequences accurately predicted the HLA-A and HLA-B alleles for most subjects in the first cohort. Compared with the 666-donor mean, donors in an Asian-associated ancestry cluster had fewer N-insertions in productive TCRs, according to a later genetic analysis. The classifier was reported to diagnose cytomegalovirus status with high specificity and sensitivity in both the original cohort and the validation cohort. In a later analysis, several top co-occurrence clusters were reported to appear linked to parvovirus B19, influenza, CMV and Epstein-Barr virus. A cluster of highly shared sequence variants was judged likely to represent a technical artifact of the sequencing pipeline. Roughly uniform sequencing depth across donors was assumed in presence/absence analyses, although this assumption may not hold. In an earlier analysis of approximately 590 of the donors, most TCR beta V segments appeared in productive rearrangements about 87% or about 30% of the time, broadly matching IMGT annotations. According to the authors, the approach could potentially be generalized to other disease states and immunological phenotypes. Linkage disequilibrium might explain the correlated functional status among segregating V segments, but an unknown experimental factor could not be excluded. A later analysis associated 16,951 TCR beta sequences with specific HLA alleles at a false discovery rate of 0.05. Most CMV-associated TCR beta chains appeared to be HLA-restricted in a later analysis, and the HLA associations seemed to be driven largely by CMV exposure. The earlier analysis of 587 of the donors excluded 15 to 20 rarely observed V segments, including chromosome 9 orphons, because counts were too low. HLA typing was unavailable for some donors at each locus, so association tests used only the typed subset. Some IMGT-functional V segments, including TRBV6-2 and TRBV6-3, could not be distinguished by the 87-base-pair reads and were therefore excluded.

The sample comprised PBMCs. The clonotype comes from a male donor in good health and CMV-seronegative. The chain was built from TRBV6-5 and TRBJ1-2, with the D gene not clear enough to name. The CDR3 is CASSSVRLISSGYTF. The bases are TGTGCCAGCAGTTCCGTCCGCCTTATTTCTTCGGGGTACACCTTC.